The clone carrying this T cell receptor beta chain was found once. Using immunoSEQ multiplex PCR, the repertoire was profiled, and TCRdb retains in-frame clones only, with some absent. The data contain around 1.9 million clones, approximately 94% of them singletons. The data are from a study of shared clonotypes between healthy human individuals. Naive CD8 cells comprised CD45RO-negative, CCR7-positively selected cells, excluding terminally differentiated effector memory CD45RA+ cells. Trimming took 0 bases from V and 3 from J, leaving 12 bases between them. The V gene's germline CDR1 is SGHAT and CDR2 FQNNGV. The CDR3 runs 15 residues.

The clonotype was recovered from a young man in good health. Some clones in this sample may be carry-over from other donors' samples. The chain joins TRBV11-2 to TRBJ2-7; D is uncertain. The sample consisted of naive CD8+ T cells from PBMCs. For the CDR3, the DNA is TGTGCCAGCAGCTTAGAAAGAGGACGGTACTACGAGCAGTACTTC. It yields the protein CASSLERGRYYEQYF.